The 20 T cell receptor beta chains below were found in one sample sequenced in a study of blood T cell repertoires in COVID-19. Measured with immunoSEQ multiplex PCR; TCRdb has only the in-frame clones, and not every one. The table lists fewer than 400,000 clones, 65% to 90% of them singletons, with roughly 4% in the top ten. Specimen: PBMCs or T cells enriched from blood (not recorded which). The receptor set was obtained from a man aged 30-40 years who had recovered from COVID-19.

The chain is built from TRBV3-1 (or the pseudogene TRBV3-2) and TRBJ1-5; 10 bases are a match to TRBD1. Germline values: CDR1 LGHDT, CDR2 YNNKEL (reference sequence). Germline trimming cut 4 bases from V and 1 base from J; bases unmatched to any gene: 1. The length of the CDR3 is 15 residues. CDR3 protein: CASSRTGGSNQPQHF. The CDR3 DNA reads as TGTGCCAGCAGCCGGACAGGGGGGAGCAATCAGCCCCAGCATTTT.

This chain connects TRBV3-1 (or the pseudogene TRBV3-2) to TRBJ2-7; TRBD1 is a possible D gene (6 bases). The CDR3 is 16 amino acids. Trimming stripped 4 bases from V and 0 bases from J, with 16 bases between. Germline V lookup: CDR1 LGHDT, CDR2 YNNKEL (reference sequence). The CDR3 loop is CASSRVGGFSSYEQYF. CDR3 in DNA: TGTGCCAGCAGCCGCGTTGGGGGCTTCAGCTCCTACGAGCAGTACTTC.

The V and J genes are TRBV18 and TRBJ1-1; maybe TRBD1 (6 bases). Germline V gene sequence: CDR1 KGHSH, CDR2 LQKENI. There are 14 residues in the CDR3. Trimming removed 3 bases from V and 4 bases from J, with 12 bases in between. The CDR3 here is CASSPGQSRTEAFF. CDR3 bases: TGTGCCAGCTCACCCGGACAGTCGCGCACTGAAGCTTTCTTT. The full variable domain, its missing parts supplied by reference TRBV18 and TRBJ1-1, is NAGVMQNPRHLVRRRGQEARLRCSPMKGHSHVYWYRQLPEEGLKFMVYLQKENIIDESGMPKERFSAEFPKEGPSILRIQQVVRGDSAAYFCASSPGQSRTEAFFGQGTRLTVV.

CDR3 sequence (DNA): TGCGCCAGCAGCTTGGCTTTACAGGGGGCAGGCACTGAAGCTTTCTTT. This sequence encodes CASSLALQGAGTEAFF. The chain recombines TRBV5-1 with TRBJ1-1; 9 positions match TRBD1. Germline loops: CDR1 SGHRS, CDR2 YFSETQ. The CDR3 sequence is 16 residues long. V lost 0 bases, J lost 4 bases, and 7 bases stayed unmatched. The variable domain in full, completed from reference TRBV5-1 and TRBJ1-1, reads KAGVTQTPRYLIKTRGQQVTLSCSPISGHRSVSWYQQTPGQGLQFLFEYFSETQRNKGNFPGRFSGRQFSNSRSEMNVSTLELGDSALYLCASSLALQGAGTEAFFGQGTRLTVV.

This chain joins TRBV7-9 and TRBJ2-7, with 8 bases fitting TRBD1. V lost 5 bases to trimming and J lost 4 bases; unmatched junction nucleotides: 7. CDR1 SEHNR and CDR2 FQNEAQ come from the germline V gene (reference sequence). CDR3 size: 14 residues. The CDR3 sequence: CASSPRDRFYEQYF. CDR3 DNA sequence: TGTGCCAGCAGCCCCCGGGACAGGTTTTACGAGCAGTACTTC.

The chain has TRBV3-1 (or the pseudogene TRBV3-2) and TRBJ2-5; 7 bases align to TRBD1. CDR1 is LGHDT, CDR2 YNNKEL, per germline (reference sequence). J was trimmed by 5 bases and V by 4 bases; bases with no gene match: 4. The CDR3 has 13 amino acids. The CDR3 DNA reads TGTGCCAGCAGCCGGGGACAGACGGAGACCCAGTACTTC. Translation: CASSRGQTETQYF.

This chain links TRBV19 with TRBJ1-2; D is perhaps TRBD1 (5 bases). V gave up 3 bases and J gave up 4 bases, with 18 bases separating them. Germline V gene lookup returns CDR1 LNHDA and CDR2 SQIVND (reference sequence). The CDR3 runs to 16 residues. The CDR3 nucleotides read TGTGCCAGTAGTATTTCCCCTTCGGCAGGGATCTATGGCTACACCTTC. Protein sequence: CASSISPSAGIYGYTF.

Comment on this clone: This sequence is one base from a far larger clone and is likely a read error. The chain carries TRBV2 and TRBJ2-5, with TRBD2 matching 10 bases. With 2 bases clipped from V and 1 base from J, the junction kept 1 base outside the gene matches. Germline CDR1 and CDR2: SNHLY and FYNNEI. CDR3 length: 15 amino acids. This chain's CDR3 is CASSELAGVQETQYF. In DNA form, the CDR3 reads TGTGCCAGCAGTGAACTAGCGGGGGTCCAAGAGACCCAGTACTTC.

This chain links TRBV5-1 with TRBJ2-5, with D possibly TRBD2 on 6 matching bases. The germline CDR1 and CDR2 sequences are SGHRS and YFSETQ. V was shortened by 2 bases and J by 5 bases, with 22 bases between the two germline ends. CDR3 length equals 17 residues. The CDR3 region is CASSLSNSGGRGETQYF. In DNA form, the CDR3 reads TGCGCCAGCAGCTTAAGTAATTCCGGGGGAAGGGGTGAGACCCAGTACTTC.

The chain uses TRBV24-1 and TRBJ1-5, with no clear D. Germline V gene lookup returns CDR1 KGHDR and CDR2 SFDVKD. The CDR3 length is 14 residues. Trimming took off 2 bases at V and 4 bases at J, with 8 bases between the two ends. The CDR3: CATSDSGRNQPQHF. The CDR3 DNA reads TGTGCCACCAGTGATTCAGGCAGAAATCAGCCCCAGCATTTT.

V is TRBV29-1 and J is TRBJ2-1, with TRBD2 identical over 10 bases. Trimming took 0 bases from V and 4 from J; bases not matched to a gene: 6. This CDR3 has 16 amino acids. CDR1 and CDR2 (germline): SQVTM, ANQGSEA. Written as DNA, the CDR3 is TGCAGCGTTGAAGACTCTAGCGGGGGACCTTACAATGAGCAGTTCTTC. Encoded protein: CSVEDSSGGPYNEQFF.

The rearrangement uses TRBV7-2 and TRBJ1-5; 7 bases match TRBD1. This CDR3 is 15 amino acids long. In germline, CDR1 is SGHTA, CDR2 FQGNSA. V lost 1 base to trimming and J lost 4 bases; unmatched junction nucleotides: 4. The CDR3 DNA is TGTGCCAGCAGCTTAGTCCACAGGGGAAATCAGCCCCAGCATTTT. It specifies CASSLVHRGNQPQHF.

The CDR3 loop reads CASSQDVTTNTEAFF. CDR3 DNA sequence: TGTGCCAGCAGCCAAGACGTGACAACGAACACTGAAGCTTTCTTT. This sequence joins TRBV3-1 (or the pseudogene TRBV3-2) and TRBJ1-1; no reliable D call. The V end lost 0 bases, the J end lost 1 base, and 9 bases lay between the germline ends. The CDR3 loop spans 15 amino acids. The germline CDR1 and CDR2 sequences are LGHDT and YNNKEL (reference sequence).

The rearrangement links TRBV5-4 to TRBJ1-1; D may be TRBD1 (5 bases). V was shortened by 3 bases and J by 8 bases, with 17 bases between the two germline ends. Germline CDR1 SGHNT, CDR2 YYREEE (reference sequence). The CDR3 runs 14 residues. The CDR3 reads CASSSRAGQFEAFF. The CDR3 DNA follows: TGTGCCAGCAGCTCTAGGGCGGGGCAGTTCGAAGCTTTCTTT.

This rearrangement joins TRBV5-1 to TRBJ2-7; 7 positions agree with TRBD2. V shed 0 bases and J 9 bases; nucleotides not matched to a gene: 6. The CDR3 is 13 residues long. Germline CDR1 SGHRS, CDR2 YFSETQ. This CDR3 reads CASSLDLADGQYF. The CDR3 DNA reads TGCGCCAGCAGCTTGGATCTAGCGGACGGGCAGTACTTC.

This clone was counted only a few times. The J gene is TRBJ1-5, the V gene TRBV5-4; possible D gene TRBD1, 6 bases. The CDR3 has 15 residues. V dropped 1 base and J dropped 2 bases, with 10 bases sitting between them. The V gene's germline CDR1 is SGHNT and CDR2 YYREEE (reference sequence). For the CDR3, the DNA is TGTGCCAGCAGCTTGATGGGGGCCCGCAATCAGCCCCAGCATTTT. It codes for CASSLMGARNQPQHF.

The V and J genes are TRBV30 and TRBJ2-7; 7 nucleotides line up with TRBD2. The CDR3 has 12 amino acids. Germline lookup yields CDR1 GTSNPN and CDR2 SVGIG (reference sequence). V shed 5 bases, J shed 3 bases, and the junction held 4 bases outside the gene matches. The CDR3 bases are TGTGCCTGGGCGGGGGATATCTACGAGCAGTACTTC. It yields the protein CAWAGDIYEQYF.

This chain uses TRBV20-1 with TRBJ2-1; 8 positions match TRBD2. This CDR3 contains 16 residues. V shed 3 bases and J 2 bases; nucleotides not matched to a gene: 9. The germline V gene has CDR1 DFQATT and CDR2 SNEGSKA (reference sequence). The CDR3 reads CSASPRSGSAYNEQFF. CDR3 DNA sequence: TGCAGTGCTAGTCCCAGGAGCGGGAGCGCCTACAATGAGCAGTTCTTC.

This clone came up a few times. The chain couples TRBV5-1 to TRBJ2-5; D unresolved. V gave up 0 bases and J gave up 4 bases, with 7 bases separating them. Germline CDR1 reads SGHRS; CDR2 reads YFSETQ. CDR3 length: 13 amino acids. CDR3 in amino acids: CASSLDIRETQYF. The CDR3, as DNA: TGCGCCAGCAGCTTGGACATACGAGAGACCCAGTACTTC.

The V call is TRBV27, the J call TRBJ2-1, with TRBD2 as a possible D gene (5 bases). Germline CDR1 and CDR2: MNHEY and SMNVEV (reference sequence). The V gene lost 5 bases and the J gene lost 0 bases, with 8 bases spanning the gap. The CDR3 contains 14 residues. CDR3 nucleotides: TGTGCCAGCAGTCGTCGGGGCTCCTACAATGAGCAGTTCTTC. Protein product: CASSRRGSYNEQFF.